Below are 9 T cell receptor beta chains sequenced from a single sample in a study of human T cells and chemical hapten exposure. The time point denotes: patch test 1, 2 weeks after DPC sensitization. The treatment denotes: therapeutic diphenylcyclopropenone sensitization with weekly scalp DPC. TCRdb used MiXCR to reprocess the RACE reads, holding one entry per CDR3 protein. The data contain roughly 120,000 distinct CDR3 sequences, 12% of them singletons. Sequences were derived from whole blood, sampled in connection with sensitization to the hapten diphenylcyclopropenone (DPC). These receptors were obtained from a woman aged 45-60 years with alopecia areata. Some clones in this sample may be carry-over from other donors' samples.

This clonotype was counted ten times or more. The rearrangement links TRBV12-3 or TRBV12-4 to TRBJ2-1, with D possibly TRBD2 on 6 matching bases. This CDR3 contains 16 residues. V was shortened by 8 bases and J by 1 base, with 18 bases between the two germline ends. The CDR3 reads CASGISGVASYNEQFF. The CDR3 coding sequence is TGTGCCAGCGGGATTTCGGGGGTGGCGTCCTACAATGAGCAGTTCTTC.

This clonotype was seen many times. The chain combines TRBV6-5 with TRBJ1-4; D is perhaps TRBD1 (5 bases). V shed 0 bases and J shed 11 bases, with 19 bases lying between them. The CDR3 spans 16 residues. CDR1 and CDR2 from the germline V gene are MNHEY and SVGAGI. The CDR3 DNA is TGTGCCAGCAGTTACTCCGGGGCCACTTTGGAGGGGAAACTGTTTTTT. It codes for CASSYSGATLEGKLFF.

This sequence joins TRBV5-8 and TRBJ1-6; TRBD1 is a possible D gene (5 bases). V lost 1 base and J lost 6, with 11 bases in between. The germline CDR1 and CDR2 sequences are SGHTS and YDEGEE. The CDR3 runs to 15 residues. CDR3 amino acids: CASSLPGTVNSPLHF. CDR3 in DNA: TGTGCCAGCAGCTTGCCCGGGACTGTTAATTCACCCCTCCACTTT. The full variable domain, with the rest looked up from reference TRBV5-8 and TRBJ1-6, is EAGVTQSPTHLIKTRGQQATLRCSPISGHTSVYWYQQALGLGLQFLLWYDEGEERNRGNFPPRFSGRQFPNYSSELNVNALELEDSALYLCASSLPGTVNSPLHFGNGTRLTVT.

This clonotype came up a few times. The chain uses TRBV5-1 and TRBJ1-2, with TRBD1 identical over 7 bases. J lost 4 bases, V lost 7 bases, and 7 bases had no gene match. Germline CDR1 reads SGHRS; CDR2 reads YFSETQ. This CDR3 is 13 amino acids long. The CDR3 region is CASRDSLFYGYTF. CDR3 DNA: TGCGCCAGCCGGGACAGCTTATTCTATGGCTACACCTTC.

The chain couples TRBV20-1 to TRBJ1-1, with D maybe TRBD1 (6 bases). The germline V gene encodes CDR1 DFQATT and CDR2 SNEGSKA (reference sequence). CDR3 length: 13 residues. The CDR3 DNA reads TGCAGGACGGACTTAACAGGGAAAACTGAAGCTTTCTTT. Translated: CRTDLTGKTEAFF.

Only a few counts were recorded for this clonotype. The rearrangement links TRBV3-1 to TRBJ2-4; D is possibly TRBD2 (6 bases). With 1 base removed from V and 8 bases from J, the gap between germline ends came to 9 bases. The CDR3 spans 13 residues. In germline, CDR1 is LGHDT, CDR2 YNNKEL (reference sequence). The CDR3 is CASSQAGEDIQYF. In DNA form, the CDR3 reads TGTGCCAGCAGCCAAGCGGGGGAGGACATTCAGTACTTC. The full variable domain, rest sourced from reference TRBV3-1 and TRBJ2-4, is DTAVSQTPKYLVTQMGNDKSIKCEQNLGHDTMYWYKQDSKKFLKIMFSYNNKELIINETVPNRFSPKSPDKAHLNLHINSLELGDSAVYFCASSQAGEDIQYFGAGTRLSVL.

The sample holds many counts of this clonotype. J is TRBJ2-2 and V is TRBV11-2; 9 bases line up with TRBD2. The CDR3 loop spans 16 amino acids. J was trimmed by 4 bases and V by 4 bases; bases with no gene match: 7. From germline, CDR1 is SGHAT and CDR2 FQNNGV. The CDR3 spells CASSSRLAAFTGELFF. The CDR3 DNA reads TGTGCCAGCAGCTCGCGACTAGCGGCGTTCACCGGGGAGCTGTTTTTT. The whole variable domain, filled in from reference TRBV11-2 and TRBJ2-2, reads EAGVAQSPRYKIIEKRQSVAFWCNPISGHATLYWYQQILGQGPKLLIQFQNNGVVDDSQLPKDRFSAERLKGVDSTLKIQPAKLEDSAVYLCASSSRLAAFTGELFFGEGSRLTVL.

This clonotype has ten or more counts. As DNA, the CDR3 is TGTGCCAGTCGACAGAGCTCTGGAAACACCATATATTTT. Its protein is CASRQSSGNTIYF. This chain links TRBV7-2 with TRBJ1-3; TRBD1 might be the D (5 bases). The CDR3 contains 13 residues. V gave up 9 bases and J gave up 0 bases, with 9 bases separating them. The germline V gene encodes CDR1 SGHTA and CDR2 FQGNSA.

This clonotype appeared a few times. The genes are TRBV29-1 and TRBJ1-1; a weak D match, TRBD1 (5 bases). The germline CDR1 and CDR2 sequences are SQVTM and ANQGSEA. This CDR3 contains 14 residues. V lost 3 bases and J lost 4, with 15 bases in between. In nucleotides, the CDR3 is TGCAGCGTTGAGGTTGATGGTGGGGGCACTGAAGCTTTCTTT. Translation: CSVEVDGGGTEAFF.